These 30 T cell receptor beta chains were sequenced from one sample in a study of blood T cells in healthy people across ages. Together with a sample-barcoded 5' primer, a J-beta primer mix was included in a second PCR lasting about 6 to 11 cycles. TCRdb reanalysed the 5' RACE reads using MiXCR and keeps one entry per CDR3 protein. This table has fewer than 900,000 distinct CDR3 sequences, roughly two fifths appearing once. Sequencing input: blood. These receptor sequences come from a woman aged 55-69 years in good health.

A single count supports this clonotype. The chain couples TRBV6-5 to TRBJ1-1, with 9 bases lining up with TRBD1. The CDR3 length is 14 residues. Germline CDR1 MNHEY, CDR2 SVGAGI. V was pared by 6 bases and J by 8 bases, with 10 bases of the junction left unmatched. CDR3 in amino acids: CASSPDRGVWEAFF. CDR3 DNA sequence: TGTGCCAGCAGCCCTGACAGGGGGGTTTGGGAAGCTTTCTTT.

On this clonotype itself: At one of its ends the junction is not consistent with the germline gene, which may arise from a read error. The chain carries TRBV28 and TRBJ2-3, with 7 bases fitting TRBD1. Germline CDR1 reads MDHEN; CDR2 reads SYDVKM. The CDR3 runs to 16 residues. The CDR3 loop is CASSPPGQYGTYTQYF. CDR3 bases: TGTGCCAGCAGTCCCCCGGGACAGTATGGCACATATACGCAGTATTTT.

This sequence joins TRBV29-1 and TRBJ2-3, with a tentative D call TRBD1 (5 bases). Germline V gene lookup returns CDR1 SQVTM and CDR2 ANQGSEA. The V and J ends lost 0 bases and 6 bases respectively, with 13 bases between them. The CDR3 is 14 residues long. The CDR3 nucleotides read TGCAGCGTTGAAGATAGGATCGCAGGGGATACGCAGTATTTT. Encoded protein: CSVEDRIAGDTQYF.

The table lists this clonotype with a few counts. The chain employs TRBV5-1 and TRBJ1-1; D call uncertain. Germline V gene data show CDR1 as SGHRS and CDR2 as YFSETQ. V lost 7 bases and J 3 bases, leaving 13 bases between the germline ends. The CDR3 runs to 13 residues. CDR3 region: CASRRSLDTEAFF. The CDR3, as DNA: TGCGCCAGCCGACGATCTCTTGACACTGAAGCTTTCTTT.

CDR3 region: CSAGSVEQFF. CDR3 nucleotides: TGCAGTGCCGGGTCCGTTGAGCAGTTCTTC. This sequence joins TRBV20-1 and TRBJ2-1; D unclear. Trimming cost V 6 bases and J 9 bases, with 9 bases left between them. Germline lookup yields CDR1 DFQATT and CDR2 SNEGSKA (reference sequence). The CDR3 spans 10 residues.

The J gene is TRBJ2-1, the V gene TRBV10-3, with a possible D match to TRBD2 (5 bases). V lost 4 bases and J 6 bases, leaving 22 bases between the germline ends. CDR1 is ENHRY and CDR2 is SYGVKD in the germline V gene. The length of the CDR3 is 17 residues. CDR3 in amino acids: CAISARADAIITNEQFF. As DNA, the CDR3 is TGTGCCATCAGTGCGCGGGCGGATGCGATAATTACCAATGAGCAGTTCTTC.

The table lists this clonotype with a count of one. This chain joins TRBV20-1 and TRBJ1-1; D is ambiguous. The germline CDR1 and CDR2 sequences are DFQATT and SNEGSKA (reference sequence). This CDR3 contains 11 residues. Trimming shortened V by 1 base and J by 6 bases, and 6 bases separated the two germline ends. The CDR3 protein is CSARGSSEAFF. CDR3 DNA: TGCAGTGCTAGAGGGAGTTCTGAAGCTTTCTTT.

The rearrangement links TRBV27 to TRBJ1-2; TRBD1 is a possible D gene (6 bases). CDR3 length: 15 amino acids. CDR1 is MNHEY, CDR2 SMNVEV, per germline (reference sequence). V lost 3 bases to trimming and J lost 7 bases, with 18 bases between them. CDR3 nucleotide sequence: TGTGCCAGCAGTTTCGGTCGCGGTGGAGGGGGTGGCTACACCTTC. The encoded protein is CASSFGRGGGGGYTF.

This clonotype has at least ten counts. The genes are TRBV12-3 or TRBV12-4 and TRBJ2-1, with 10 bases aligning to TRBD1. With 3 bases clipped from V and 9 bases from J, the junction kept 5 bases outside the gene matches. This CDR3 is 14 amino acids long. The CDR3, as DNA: TGTGCCAGCAGTTTTGGACAGGGGGTGGGTGAGCAGTTCTTC. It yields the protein CASSFGQGVGEQFF.

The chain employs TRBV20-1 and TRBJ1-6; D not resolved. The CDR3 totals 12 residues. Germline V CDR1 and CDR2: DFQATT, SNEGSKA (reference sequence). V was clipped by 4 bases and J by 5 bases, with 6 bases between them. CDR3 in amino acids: CSATGDNSPLHF. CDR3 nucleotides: TGCAGTGCTACCGGGGATAATTCACCCCTCCACTTT.

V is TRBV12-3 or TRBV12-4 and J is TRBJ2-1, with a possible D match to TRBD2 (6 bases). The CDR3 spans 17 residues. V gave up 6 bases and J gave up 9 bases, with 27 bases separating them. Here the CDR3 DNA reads TGTGCCAGCAGCCCCATACCGGGACTCCTTTTTGCCGTTGAGCAGTTCTTC. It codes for CASSPIPGLLFAVEQFF.

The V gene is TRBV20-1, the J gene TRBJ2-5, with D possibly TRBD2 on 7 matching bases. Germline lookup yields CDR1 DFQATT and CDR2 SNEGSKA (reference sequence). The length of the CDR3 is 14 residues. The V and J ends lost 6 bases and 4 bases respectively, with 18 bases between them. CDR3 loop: CSARAGVGGETQYF. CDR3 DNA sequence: TGCAGTGCCCGCGCGGGAGTAGGGGGAGAGACCCAGTACTTC.

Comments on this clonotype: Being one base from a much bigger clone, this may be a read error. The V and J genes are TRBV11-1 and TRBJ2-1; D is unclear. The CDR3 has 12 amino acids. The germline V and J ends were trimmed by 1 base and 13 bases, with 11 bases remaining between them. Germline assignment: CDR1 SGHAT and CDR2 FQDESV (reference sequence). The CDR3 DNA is TGTGCCAGCAGCTTAGAACAAGAGACCCAGTTCTTC. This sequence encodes CASSLEQETQFF.

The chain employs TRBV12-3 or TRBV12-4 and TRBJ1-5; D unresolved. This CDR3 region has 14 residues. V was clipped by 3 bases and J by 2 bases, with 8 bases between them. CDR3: CASSFELGNQPQHF. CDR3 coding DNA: TGTGCCAGCAGTTTTGAACTGGGCAATCAGCCCCAGCATTTT.

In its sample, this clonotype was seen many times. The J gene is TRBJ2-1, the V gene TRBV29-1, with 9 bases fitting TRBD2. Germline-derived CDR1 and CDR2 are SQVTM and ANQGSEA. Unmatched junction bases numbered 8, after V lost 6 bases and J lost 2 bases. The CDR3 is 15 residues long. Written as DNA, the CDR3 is TGCAGCGTGGCCCTTAGCGGGAGCGCCTACAATGAGCAGTTCTTC. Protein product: CSVALSGSAYNEQFF.

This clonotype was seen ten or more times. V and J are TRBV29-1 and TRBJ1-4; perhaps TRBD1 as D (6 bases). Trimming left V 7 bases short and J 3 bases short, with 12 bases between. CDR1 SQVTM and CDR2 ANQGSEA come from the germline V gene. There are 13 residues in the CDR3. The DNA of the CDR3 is TGCAGCGCCCGGGGGCAGGCTAATGAAAAACTGTTTTTT. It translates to CSARGQANEKLFF.

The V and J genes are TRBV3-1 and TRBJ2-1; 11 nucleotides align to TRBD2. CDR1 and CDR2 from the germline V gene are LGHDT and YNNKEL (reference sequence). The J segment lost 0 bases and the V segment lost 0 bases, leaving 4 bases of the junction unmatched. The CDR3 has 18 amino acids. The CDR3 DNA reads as TGTGCCAGCAGCCAAGATCGTAGCGGGGGGGCCTCCTACAATGAGCAGTTCTTC. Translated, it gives CASSQDRSGGASYNEQFF.

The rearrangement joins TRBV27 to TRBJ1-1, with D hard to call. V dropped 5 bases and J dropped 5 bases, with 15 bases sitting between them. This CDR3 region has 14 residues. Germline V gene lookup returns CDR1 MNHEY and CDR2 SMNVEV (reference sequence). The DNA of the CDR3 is TGTGCCAGCAGTGTTTCCTACCCGGGGACTGAAGCTTTCTTT. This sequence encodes CASSVSYPGTEAFF.

This chain's CDR3 is CATSVQGSYGYTF. DNA for the CDR3: TGTGCCACCAGTGTACAGGGTTCGTATGGCTACACCTTC. V usage is TRBV24-1 and J usage is TRBJ1-2; TRBD1 is a possible D gene (6 bases). V lost 5 bases, J lost 5 bases, and 11 bases lay in between. Germline V gene sequence: CDR1 KGHDR, CDR2 SFDVKD. The CDR3 length is 13 residues.

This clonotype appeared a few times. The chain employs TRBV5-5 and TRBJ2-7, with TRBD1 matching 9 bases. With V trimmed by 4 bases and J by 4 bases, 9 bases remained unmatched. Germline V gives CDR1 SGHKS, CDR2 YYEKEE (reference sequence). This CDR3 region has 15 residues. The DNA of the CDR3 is TGTGCCAGCAGCGTGGGACAGGGACGTTTGTACGAGCAGTACTTC. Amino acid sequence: CASSVGQGRLYEQYF.

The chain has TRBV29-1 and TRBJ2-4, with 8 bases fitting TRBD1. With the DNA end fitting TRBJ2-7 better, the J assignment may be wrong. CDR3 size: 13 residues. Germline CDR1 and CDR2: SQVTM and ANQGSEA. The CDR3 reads CSVADRAGYEQYF. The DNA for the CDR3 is TGCAGCGTGGCGGACAGGGCGGGCTACGAGCAGTACTTC.

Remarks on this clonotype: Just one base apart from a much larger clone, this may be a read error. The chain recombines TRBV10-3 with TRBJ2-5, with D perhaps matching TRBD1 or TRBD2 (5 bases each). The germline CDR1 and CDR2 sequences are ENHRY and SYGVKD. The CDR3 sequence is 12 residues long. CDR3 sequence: CVTGTGEETQYF. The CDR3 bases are TGTGTCACGGGGACGGGCGAAGAGACCCAGTACTTC.

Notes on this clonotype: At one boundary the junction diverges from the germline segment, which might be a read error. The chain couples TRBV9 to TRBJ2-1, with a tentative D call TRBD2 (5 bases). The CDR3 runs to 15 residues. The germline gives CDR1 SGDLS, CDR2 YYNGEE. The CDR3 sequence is CAGSALDGAYNEQFF. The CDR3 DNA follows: TGTGCCGGCAGCGCCTTGGACGGGGCCTACAATGAGCAGTTCTTC.

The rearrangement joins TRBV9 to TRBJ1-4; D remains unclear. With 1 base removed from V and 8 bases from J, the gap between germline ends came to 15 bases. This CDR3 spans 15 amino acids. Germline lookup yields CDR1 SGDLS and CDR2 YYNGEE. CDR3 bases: TGTGCCAGCAGCGTATCCAGTAAACCAATCGAAAAACTGTTTTTT. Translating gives CASSVSSKPIEKLFF.

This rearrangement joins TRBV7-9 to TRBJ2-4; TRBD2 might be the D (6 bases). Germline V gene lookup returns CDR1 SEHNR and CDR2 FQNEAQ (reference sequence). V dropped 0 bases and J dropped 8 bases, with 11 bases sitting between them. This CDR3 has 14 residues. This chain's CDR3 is CASSLATTSDIQYF. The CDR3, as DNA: TGTGCCAGCAGCTTAGCCACGACTAGTGACATTCAGTACTTC.

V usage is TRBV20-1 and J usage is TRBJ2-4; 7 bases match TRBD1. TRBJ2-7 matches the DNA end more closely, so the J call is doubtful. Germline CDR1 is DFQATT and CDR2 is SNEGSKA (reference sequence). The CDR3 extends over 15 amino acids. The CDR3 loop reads CSAGLLRGQVYEQYF. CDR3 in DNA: TGCAGTGCTGGTTTATTGAGGGGGCAAGTTTACGAGCAGTACTTC.

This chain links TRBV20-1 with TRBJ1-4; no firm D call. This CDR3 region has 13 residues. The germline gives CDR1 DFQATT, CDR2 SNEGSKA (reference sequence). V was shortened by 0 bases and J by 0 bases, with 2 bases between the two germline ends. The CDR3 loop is CSARETTNEKLFF. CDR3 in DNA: TGCAGTGCTAGAGAAACAACTAATGAAAAACTGTTTTTT.

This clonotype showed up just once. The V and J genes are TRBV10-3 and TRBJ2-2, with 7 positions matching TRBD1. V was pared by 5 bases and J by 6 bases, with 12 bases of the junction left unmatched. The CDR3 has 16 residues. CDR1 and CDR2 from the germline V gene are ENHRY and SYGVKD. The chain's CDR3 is CAISRNRDSDAGELFF. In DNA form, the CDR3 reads TGTGCCATCAGTCGGAACCGGGACAGTGACGCCGGGGAGCTGTTTTTT.

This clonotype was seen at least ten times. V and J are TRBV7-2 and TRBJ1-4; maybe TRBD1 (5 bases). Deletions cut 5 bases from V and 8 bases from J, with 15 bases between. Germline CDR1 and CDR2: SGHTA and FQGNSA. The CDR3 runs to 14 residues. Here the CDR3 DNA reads TGTGCCAGCAGCCCTGACAGTTTCCGGGAAAAACTGTTTTTT. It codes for CASSPDSFREKLFF.

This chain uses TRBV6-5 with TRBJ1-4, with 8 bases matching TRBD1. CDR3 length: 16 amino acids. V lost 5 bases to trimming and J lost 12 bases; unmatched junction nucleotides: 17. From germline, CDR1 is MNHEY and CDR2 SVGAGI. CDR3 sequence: CASSPTWTGQDLELFF. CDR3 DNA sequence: TGTGCCAGCAGTCCGACTTGGACAGGGCAGGACTTGGAACTGTTTTTT.